These T cell receptor beta chains were read from a single sample in a study of CD8 T cells in ankylosing spondylitis. TCRdb used MiXCR to reprocess the 5' RACE reads, holding one entry per CDR3 protein. The sample consists of a few hundred thousand distinct CDR3 sequences, around 11% of them appearing once. Input material: blood, either unsorted or a sorted T cell fraction (not recorded which). These receptors all come from a male donor with ankylosing spondylitis or in good health (not recorded which). CDR3s include the opening cysteine and the closing phenylalanine or tryptophan. Fields, in order: V gene, D gene, J gene, clone size, CDR3 DNA, CDR3 protein. D genes are given only for firm matches. Size is stated for part of the rows, as once, few or many counts, or as a class when the clone is expanded.

TRBV6-1	TRBD2	TRBJ2-2	NA	TGTGCCAGCAGTCGCGGCGGGAGGGGGACCGGGGAGCTGTTTTTT	CASSRGGRGTGELFF
TRBV11-3	NA	TRBJ2-1	NA	TGTGCCAGCAGCTTAGACGGGGGAATCAATGAGCAGTTCTTC	CASSLDGGINEQFF
TRBV4-1	NA	TRBJ2-1	NA	TGCGCCAGCAGCCAAGCTCGCCTACGGTACAATGAGCAGTTCTTC	CASSQARLRYNEQFF
TRBV20-1	NA	TRBJ2-3	few	TGCAGTGCATGGACTCCTGGTAGCACAGATACGCAGTATTTT	CSAWTPGSTDTQYF
TRBV21-1	NA	TRBJ2-7	many	TGTGCCAGCAGCAAATCAACTAGCGGTCCCTACGAGCAGTACTTC	CASSKSTSGPYEQYF
TRBV24-1	NA	TRBJ2-5	many	TGTGCCACCAGAAAAGGGGAGACCCAGTACTTC	CATRKGETQYF
TRBV6-4	TRBD2	TRBJ2-1	many	TGTGCCAGCAGTGACGGGCCTAGCGGGGAAGGGGAGCAGTTCTTC	CASSDGPSGEGEQFF
TRBV29-1	TRBD1	TRBJ2-3	many	TGCAGCGCCGGACAGGGGCAAGATACGCAGTATTTT	CSAGQGQDTQYF
TRBV29-1	TRBD1	TRBJ2-7	NA	TGCAGCGCCGACAGGGGCAACGAGCAGTACTTC	CSADRGNEQYF
TRBV6-1	NA	TRBJ2-6	few	TGTGCCAGCAGCTCAGAACGCGGCGGGGCCAACGTCCTGACTTTC	CASSSERGGANVLTF
TRBV12-3/TRBV12-4	TRBD1	TRBJ1-6	many	TGTGCCAGCAGCCTCGACAGGGGGCTAGGGAATTCACCCCTCCACTTT	CASSLDRGLGNSPLHF
TRBV20-1	NA	TRBJ2-3	few	TGCAGTGCTGCCCTCCCGCTAGTCGGGGGTACAGGGACAGATACGCAGTATTTT	CSAALPLVGGTGTDTQYF
TRBV12-3/TRBV12-4	NA	TRBJ2-1	many	TGTGCCAGCAGTTTTCAGGGGAAGGGCGATGAGCAGTTCTTC	CASSFQGKGDEQFF
TRBV4-2	NA	TRBJ2-7	NA	TGTGCCAGCAGCCAAGTTGGAGACAGCTACTACGAGCAGTACTTC	CASSQVGDSYYEQYF
TRBV15	TRBD1	TRBJ2-2	NA	TGTGCCACCAGCCCACAGGGGGCTTACACCGGGGAGCTGTTTTTT	CATSPQGAYTGELFF
TRBV19	NA	TRBJ1-1	few	TGTGCCAGTAGTGGGCAGGGGAAAAGAACTTTCTTT	CASSGQGKRTFF
TRBV20-1	TRBD1	TRBJ2-5	medium-sized	TGCAGTGCTAGGACAGGGTCTGGCTTAGTGACCCAGTACTTC	CSARTGSGLVTQYF
TRBV19	NA	TRBJ1-1	many	TGTGCCAGTAGTATAGGGAGGGTCCCGAACACTGAAGCTTTCTTT	CASSIGRVPNTEAFF
TRBV12-3/TRBV12-4	NA	TRBJ2-3	many	TGTGCCAGCAAGACAGTCAGCACAGATACGCAGTATTTT	CASKTVSTDTQYF
TRBV29-1	TRBD1	TRBJ1-2	many	TGCAGCGTTGAACGACAGGGTCGCAACTATGGCTACACCTTC	CSVERQGRNYGYTF
TRBV7-9	TRBD1	TRBJ2-2	NA	TGTGCCAGCAGCTTTGACAGGGGGAGAGCCGGGGAGCTGTTTTTT	CASSFDRGRAGELFF
TRBV11-2	TRBD2	TRBJ2-1	NA	TGTGCCAGCAGCTCATGGCTCCCGGGACTAGCGGTCCGGGCCTACAATGAGCAGTTCTTC	CASSSWLPGLAVRAYNEQFF
TRBV6-5	NA	TRBJ1-5	few	TGTGCCAGACAACAGCCCCAGCATTTT	CARQQPQHF
TRBV28	TRBD1	TRBJ2-4	NA	TGTGCCAGCAGTCCAAGGACAGGGGTTGACATTCAGTACTTC	CASSPRTGVDIQYF
TRBV5-1	NA	TRBJ2-3	many	TGCGCCAGCAGCTTGGGGCTAACGGATACGCAGTATTTT	CASSLGLTDTQYF
TRBV29-1	TRBD2	TRBJ2-1	many	TGCAGCGTTTCTCGCACTAGCGGGACCAATGAGCAGTTCTTC	CSVSRTSGTNEQFF
TRBV5-1	NA	TRBJ2-3	many	TGCGCCAGCAGCGTAGGACGGGCCAGGGCAGATACGCAGTATTTT	CASSVGRARADTQYF
TRBV5-1	TRBD2	TRBJ2-7	few	TGCGCCAGCAGCTTGGCGGCTAGCGGACTCTACGAGCAGTACTTC	CASSLAASGLYEQYF
TRBV6-1	TRBD1	TRBJ1-4	NA	TGTGCCAGCAGGGGGACAGGGGGTGTAACTAATGAAAAACTGTTTTTT	CASRGTGGVTNEKLFF
TRBV5-1	TRBD1	TRBJ1-6	many	TGCGCCAGCAGACGGGACAGTAATTCACCCCTCCACTTT	CASRRDSNSPLHF
TRBV28	TRBD1	TRBJ1-4	few	TGTGCCAGCAGTTTTTTGGAGGGGGCTGCTGAAAAACTGTTTTTT	CASSFLEGAAEKLFF
TRBV28	TRBD1	TRBJ2-7	many	TGTGCCAGCAGTTTAGCAGGGACAGGCCTCTACGAGCAGTACTTC	CASSLAGTGLYEQYF
TRBV11-2	NA	TRBJ1-2	many	TGTGCCAGCAGCGCCTCAGCTGGTAACTATGGCTACACCTTC	CASSASAGNYGYTF
TRBV19	NA	TRBJ2-7	NA	TGTGCCAGTAGCCCCCGGACCGGGGGTCCCTACGAGCAGTACTTC	CASSPRTGGPYEQYF
TRBV20-1	NA	TRBJ2-5	many	TGCAGTGCTAGATTTACCCCCTATGAAGAGACCCAGTACTTC	CSARFTPYEETQYF
TRBV9	NA	TRBJ2-7	many	TGTGCCAGCAGCGTAGCAATCTACGAGCAGTACTTC	CASSVAIYEQYF
TRBV29-1	TRBD2	TRBJ2-7	many	TGCAGCGTCAGAGGACTAGTTTTCTCCTACGAGCAGTACTTC	CSVRGLVFSYEQYF
TRBV12-3/TRBV12-4	NA	TRBJ2-3	NA	TGTGCCAGCAGTTTTGAACGGATCACAGATACGCAGTATTTT	CASSFERITDTQYF
TRBV20-1	TRBD2	TRBJ2-5	few	TGCAGTGCTCTCCCGCCTAGCGGCCAAGAGACCCAGTACTTC	CSALPPSGQETQYF
TRBV7-9	NA	TRBJ1-1	once	TGTGCCAGCAGCTCGCCTCCCGGGACCGGGGACACTGAAGCTTTCTTT	CASSSPPGTGDTEAFF
TRBV5-1	NA	TRBJ2-1	few	TGCGCCAGCAGCGGGGAAAGGACGTCGAATGAGCAGTTCTTC	CASSGERTSNEQFF
TRBV5-6	NA	TRBJ1-6	many	TGTGCCAGCAGCTTGGGGGGATCTTCGGGGCCGTATTCACCCCTCCACTTT	CASSLGGSSGPYSPLHF
TRBV20-1	NA	TRBJ2-1	NA	TGCAGTGCTCCAGAGGCCGCGGAGCGGCATGAGCAGTTCTTC	CSAPEAAERHEQFF
TRBV29-1	TRBD2	TRBJ2-1	many	TGCAGCGTTGATCAGGGAGGGACTAGATATAATGAGCAGTTCTTC	CSVDQGGTRYNEQFF
TRBV7-6	NA	TRBJ2-3	NA	TGTGCCAACAGCTCTTATTCGTCCACAGATACGCAGTATTTT	CANSSYSSTDTQYF
TRBV12-3/TRBV12-4	NA	TRBJ1-1	NA	TGTGCCAGCAGTTTACGGCTTGGGTATACTGAAGCTTTCTTT	CASSLRLGYTEAFF
TRBV5-1	NA	TRBJ2-3	NA	TGCGCCAGCAGACCCCAGGTCACTAGCACAGATACGCAGTATTTT	CASRPQVTSTDTQYF
TRBV4-1	NA	TRBJ2-2	many	TGCGCCAGCAGCCAAGTCGGAGGGGAGCTGTTTTTT	CASSQVGGELFF
TRBV5-1	TRBD2	TRBJ2-1	few	TGCGCCAGCAGCTTGGACAGCGGGGCAAACAATGAGCAGTTCTTC	CASSLDSGANNEQFF
TRBV20-1	NA	TRBJ2-3	many	TGCAGTGCCCTTTTACCGACAGATAGCACAGATACGCAGTATTTT	CSALLPTDSTDTQYF
TRBV12-3/TRBV12-4	NA	TRBJ2-5	many	TGTGCCAGCAGTAGCTGGGGCGGTGAGACCCAGTACTTC	CASSSWGGETQYF